A single sample is the source of the 26 T cell receptor beta chains below, sequenced in a study of a mutant IDH1 vaccine in newly diagnosed glioma. Time point in this sample: baseline, week 1 (first vaccination visit). Sample treatment: pre-vaccination baseline after standard-of-care therapy. The repertoire was sequenced with immunoSEQ multiplex PCR; TCRdb's copy has only in-frame clones and lacks some. Seen here are 50,000 or so clones, roughly 80% observed once, and the top ten hold under 20%. Sequences were derived from PBMCs, sampled from a glioma patient treated with radiotherapy, temozolomide or both. These receptors all stem from a man younger than 35 with glioma.

The count of this clone is one. The chain couples TRBV2 to TRBJ1-5; D is perhaps TRBD1 (5 bases). Germline V gene data show CDR1 as SNHLY and CDR2 as FYNNEI. The CDR3 is 13 amino acids. V lost 11 bases and J 7 bases, leaving 18 bases between the germline ends. Here the CDR3 DNA reads TGTGCCGGGGCCTTTGGGGTTGGGCAGCCCCAGCATTTT. It translates to CAGAFGVGQPQHF.

V is TRBV4-3 and J is TRBJ1-1; 7 bases agree with TRBD1. V dropped 4 bases and J dropped 2; count of bases not matched to a gene: 4. The CDR3 extends over 14 amino acids. The germline CDR1 and CDR2 sequences are LGHNA and YSLEER. DNA of the CDR3: TGCGCCAGCAGCCGGGACAGACTAAACACTGAAGCTTTCTTT. Residues: CASSRDRLNTEAFF.

The chain carries TRBV2 and TRBJ2-6; no definite D call. This CDR3 is built from 16 residues. V dropped 4 bases and J dropped 0 bases, with 10 bases sitting between them. Germline assignment: CDR1 SNHLY and CDR2 FYNNEI. The CDR3 DNA follows: TGTGCCAGCAGTGCTGACGGCTACTCTGGGGCCAACGTCCTGACTTTC. Translation gives CASSADGYSGANVLTF.

The chain joins TRBV2 to TRBJ2-7; TRBD1 agrees at 8 bases. The germline gives CDR1 SNHLY, CDR2 FYNNEI. The CDR3 runs 16 residues. J gave up 5 bases and V 2 bases, and 11 bases lay outside the gene matches. The CDR3 protein is CASSEIPRAGGDEQYF. CDR3 coding DNA: TGTGCCAGCAGTGAAATTCCTAGGGCAGGGGGCGACGAGCAGTACTTC. The full variable domain, its missing parts supplied by reference TRBV2 and TRBJ2-7, is EPEVTQTPSHQVTQMGQEVILRCVPISNHLYFYWYRQILGQKVEFLVSFYNNEISEKSEIFDDQFSVERPDGSNFTLKIRSTKLEDSAMYFCASSEIPRAGGDEQYFGPGTRLTVT.

V is TRBV19 and J is TRBJ2-7; TRBD1 aligns across 7 bases. Germline V lookup: CDR1 LNHDA, CDR2 SQIVND (reference sequence). V lost 4 bases and J lost 0; bases outside the gene matches: 6. The CDR3 length is 15 residues. The CDR3 region has the DNA TGTGCCAGTAGTAGCCCGGGACAGCTCTCCTACGAGCAGTACTTC. Its translation is CASSSPGQLSYEQYF.

The rearrangement links TRBV7-8 to TRBJ1-1, with 10 bases aligning to TRBD1. The CDR3 loop spans 12 amino acids. Germline trimming cut 5 bases from V and 7 bases from J; bases unmatched to any gene: 1. Germline CDR1 SGHVS, CDR2 FQNEAQ. The CDR3, as DNA: TGTGCCAGCAGCCGGGACAGGGGTGAAGCTTTCTTT. As protein: CASSRDRGEAFF.

This clone has a handful of counts. Distinct nucleotide sequences in the sample also encode this CDR3. The CDR3 sequence is CASSRDIMNTEAFF. As DNA, the CDR3 is TGCGCCAGCAGCAGGGACATCATGAACACTGAAGCTTTCTTT. The rearrangement joins TRBV5-1 to TRBJ1-1; D may be TRBD1 (6 bases). This CDR3 region has 14 residues. Per the germline V gene, CDR1 is SGHRS and CDR2 is YFSETQ. Trimming stripped 4 bases from V and 0 bases from J, with 10 bases between. The complete variable domain, with remaining parts taken from reference TRBV5-1 and TRBJ1-1, reads KAGVTQTPRYLIKTRGQQVTLSCSPISGHRSVSWYQQTPGQGLQFLFEYFSETQRNKGNFPGRFSGRQFSNSRSEMNVSTLELGDSALYLCASSRDIMNTEAFFGQGTRLTVV.

This chain links TRBV30 with TRBJ2-2, with a weak D call TRBD2 (6 bases). Looked up from germline, CDR1 is GTSNPN and CDR2 is SVGIG (reference sequence). The CDR3 totals 14 residues. V was cut by 4 bases and J by 0 bases, with 9 bases left in between. CDR3 nucleotides: TGTGCCTGGATAGCGGCTTCGAACACCGGGGAGCTGTTTTTT. This codes for CAWIAASNTGELFF.

The chain recombines TRBV15 with TRBJ2-7, with D unclear. Trimming stripped 3 bases from V and 4 bases from J, with 16 bases between. CDR3 length equals 15 residues. Germline-derived CDR1 and CDR2 are LNHNV and YYDKDF (reference sequence). DNA for the CDR3: TGTGCCACCAGCAGTGGCTCGGATATGTGGTACGAGCAGTACTTC. Translating gives CATSSGSDMWYEQYF.

The chain recombines TRBV30 with TRBJ1-1; TRBD1 aligns across 7 bases. V trimming: 5 bases; J trimming: 0 bases; junction bases outside the gene matches: 3. The CDR3 runs to 13 residues. CDR1 is GTSNPN and CDR2 is SVGIG in the germline V gene (reference sequence). The CDR3 sequence is CAWAGQLNTEAFF. CDR3 nucleotide sequence: TGTGCCTGGGCGGGACAGCTGAACACTGAAGCTTTCTTT.

This clone was counted only a few times. The chain employs TRBV29-1 and TRBJ1-1, with a tentative D call TRBD1 (5 bases). The CDR3 runs to 15 residues. Trimming pared 3 bases from V and 4 bases from J, leaving 18 bases between. Germline lookup yields CDR1 SQVTM and CDR2 ANQGSEA. In nucleotides, the CDR3 is TGCAGCGTTGATGGCAGGGAGGGTTGGGGCACTGAAGCTTTCTTT. The encoded protein is CSVDGREGWGTEAFF.

The genes are TRBV14 and TRBJ2-3; D unclear. V shed 0 bases and J shed 6 bases, with 7 bases lying between them. Germline V gives CDR1 SGHDN, CDR2 FVKESK. CDR3 size: 13 residues. DNA for the CDR3: TGTGCCAGCAGCCAAGACCTAGTCGATACGCAGTATTTT. Translating it yields CASSQDLVDTQYF.

In DNA form, the CDR3 reads TGTGCCAGTAGCCCGGCATTGGGGGGACGAACCTTTAGCAATCAGCCCCAGCATTTT. Translating gives CASSPALGGRTFSNQPQHF. The chain links TRBV19 to TRBJ1-5, with TRBD1 as a possible D gene (5 bases). In germline, CDR1 is LNHDA, CDR2 SQIVND (reference sequence). V lost 6 bases, J lost 0 bases, and 24 bases lay in between. The CDR3 has 19 amino acids.

In regard to this clone: The same CDR3 can be traced to other DNA sequences in this sample. The chain couples TRBV9 to TRBJ2-1; 15 bases map to TRBD2. V was clipped by 3 bases and J by 8 bases; unmatched bases: 3. The CDR3 spans 15 residues. Germline CDR1 SGDLS, CDR2 YYNGEE. In DNA, the CDR3 is TGTGCCAGCAGCGCTGGGACTAGCGGGAGGCATGAGCAGTTCTTC. Translating it yields CASSAGTSGRHEQFF.

The genes are TRBV2 and TRBJ1-5; 7 bases line up with TRBD1. The CDR3 is 16 residues long. The germline V gene has CDR1 SNHLY and CDR2 FYNNEI. J gave up 4 bases and V 6 bases, and 12 bases lay outside the gene matches. The DNA of the CDR3 is TGTGCCAGCAGGGAGACAGGGCTTCAAAGGAATCAGCCCCAGCATTTT. Amino acid sequence: CASRETGLQRNQPQHF.

Remarks on this clone: Other DNA sequences within the sample encode an identical CDR3. V usage is TRBV10-3 and J usage is TRBJ1-5; tentative D call: TRBD1 (6 bases). Germline-derived CDR1 and CDR2 are ENHRY and SYGVKD. Trimming removed 0 bases at V and 4 bases at J, with 7 bases between. The CDR3 length is 14 residues. Here the CDR3 DNA reads TGTGCCATCAGTGAGTCCCAGGGGAATCAGCCCCAGCATTTT. Translating gives CAISESQGNQPQHF.

The chain combines TRBV4-1 with TRBJ1-1; no clear D gene. CDR3 length equals 12 residues. The V end was cut by 3 bases, the J end by 3 bases, with 5 bases between. The germline V gene encodes CDR1 MGHRA and CDR2 YSYEKL. CDR3 sequence reads: CASSHSYTEAFF. The CDR3 DNA sequence: TGCGCCAGCAGCCACAGCTACACTGAAGCTTTCTTT.

This chain links TRBV14 with TRBJ2-7; unclear D gene. V lost 2 bases to trimming and J lost 2 bases, with 10 bases between them. The germline V gene encodes CDR1 SGHDN and CDR2 FVKESK. The length of the CDR3 is 14 residues. CDR3 region: CASSQRSPTYEQYF. The CDR3 coding sequence is TGTGCCAGCAGCCAAAGATCCCCCACCTACGAGCAGTACTTC.

The V gene is TRBV4-3, the J gene TRBJ2-1; 7 nucleotides align to TRBD2. Germline values: CDR1 LGHNA, CDR2 YSLEER. The CDR3 has 16 residues. The V gene end was trimmed by 0 bases and the J gene end by 10 bases; junction bases not matched to a gene: 12. The CDR3 region has the DNA TGCGCCAGCAGCCAAGATTTTGCCGGGAGGATGCAGGAGCAGTTCTTC. This sequence encodes CASSQDFAGRMQEQFF.

This chain connects TRBV7-2 to TRBJ2-2; 7 positions agree with TRBD1. The germline V gene encodes CDR1 SGHTA and CDR2 FQGNSA. The CDR3 is 13 residues long. With V trimmed by 5 bases and J by 6 bases, 3 bases remained unmatched. In nucleotides, the CDR3 is TGTGCCAGCAGCGACAGGGTGGCCGGGGAGCTGTTTTTT. Protein product: CASSDRVAGELFF.

The V gene is TRBV4-3, the J gene TRBJ2-2; no clear D gene. V was cut by 4 bases and J by 7 bases, with 7 bases left in between. The CDR3 sequence is 12 residues long. The germline V gene encodes CDR1 LGHNA and CDR2 YSLEER. CDR3 coding DNA: TGCGCCAGCAGCCCTGCCGACGGGGAGCTGTTTTTT. Its protein is CASSPADGELFF.

The J gene is TRBJ2-7, the V gene TRBV5-1; tentatively, D is TRBD1 or TRBD2 (5 bases each). V was cut by 5 bases and J by 0 bases, with 12 bases left in between. The CDR3 spans 14 residues. The germline V gene has CDR1 SGHRS and CDR2 YFSETQ. The CDR3 protein is CASRPGTASYEQYF. The CDR3 DNA is TGCGCCAGCAGGCCCGGGACGGCCTCCTACGAGCAGTACTTC.

The chain is built from TRBV2 and TRBJ1-6; TRBD1 is a possible D gene (6 bases). V was shortened by 5 bases and J by 5 bases, with 16 bases between the two germline ends. Germline CDR1 SNHLY, CDR2 FYNNEI. The CDR3 is 16 residues long. In DNA, the CDR3 is TGTGCCAGCAGTATCTTCACAGGGAACAATAATTCACCCCTCCACTTT. It yields the protein CASSIFTGNNNSPLHF.

This sequence joins TRBV29-1 and TRBJ1-1, with a weak D call TRBD1 (5 bases). Germline-derived CDR1 and CDR2 are SQVTM and ANQGSEA. The germline V and J ends were trimmed by 4 bases and 1 base, with 19 bases remaining between them. The CDR3 runs 16 residues. CDR3 sequence: CSVVPGPGGANTEAFF. The CDR3 nucleotides are TGCAGCGTTGTCCCCGGGCCCGGTGGGGCGAACACTGAAGCTTTCTTT. Full variable domain (missing parts from reference TRBV29-1 and TRBJ1-1): SAVISQKPSRDICQRGTSLTIQCQVDSQVTMMFWYRQQPGQSLTLIATANQGSEATYESGFVIDKFPISRPNLTFSTLTVSNMSPEDSSIYLCSVVPGPGGANTEAFFGQGTRLTVV.

The chain uses TRBV7-2 and TRBJ1-2, with 7 bases fitting TRBD1. The CDR3 is made up of 15 amino acids. Trimming cost V 1 base and J 4 bases; bases outside gene matches: 6. Germline loops: CDR1 SGHTA, CDR2 FQGNSA. CDR3 in amino acids: CASSLEGAGGYGYTF. Here the CDR3 DNA reads TGTGCCAGCAGCTTAGAGGGGGCTGGGGGCTATGGCTACACCTTC.

This clone was seen just once. This sequence joins TRBV5-8 and TRBJ1-6, with D maybe TRBD1 (6 bases). The CDR3 has 18 amino acids. From germline, CDR1 is SGHTS and CDR2 YDEGEE. The germline V and J ends were trimmed by 3 bases and 4 bases, with 20 bases remaining between them. CDR3 region: CASSSPKQGGPYNSPLHF. The CDR3, as DNA: TGTGCCAGCAGCTCACCGAAACAGGGCGGGCCGTATAATTCACCCCTCCACTTT.